This passage covers 17 T cell receptor beta chains from one sample sequenced in a study of CD8 T cells in Susac syndrome. RNA, at 0.5 to 1 ug, was reverse transcribed with random hexamers. TCRdb passed the immunoSEQ multiplex PCR reads through MiXCR, listing each CDR3 protein once. The data hold 150,000 to 200,000 distinct CDR3 sequences, with approximately 93% observed a single time. The sequenced sample consisted of CD4+ T cells from PBMCs. These receptor sequences come from a human donor with multiple sclerosis.

This chain connects TRBV12-3 or TRBV12-4 to TRBJ2-1, with TRBD2 matching 8 bases. This CDR3 contains 14 residues. After removal of 3 bases from V and 5 bases from J, the junction contained 3 bases not matched to a gene. CDR3 amino acids: CASSFQRENNEQFF. The CDR3 DNA reads TGTGCCAGCAGTTTTCAGCGGGAGAACAATGAGCAGTTCTTC.

As DNA, the CDR3 is TGTGCCTGGAGTGTACGGCGGGTCCTCTGGGGGGGCTATGGCTACACCTTC. Translated: CAWSVRRVLWGGYGYTF. The chain is built from TRBV30 and TRBJ1-2, with D possibly being TRBD1 (5 bases). The CDR3 is made up of 17 amino acids. CDR1 and CDR2 from the germline V gene are GTSNPN and SVGIG (reference sequence). V was trimmed by 0 bases and J by 4 bases, leaving 21 bases between them.

This chain uses TRBV5-1 with TRBJ1-1; a weak D match, TRBD1 (5 bases). CDR1 is SGHRS, CDR2 YFSETQ, per germline. The V end lost 4 bases, the J end lost 0 bases, and 16 bases lay between the germline ends. This CDR3 has 16 amino acids. The CDR3 spells CASSGGLGWVNTEAFF. CDR3 bases: TGCGCCAGCAGCGGGGGACTAGGGTGGGTGAACACTGAAGCTTTCTTT.

This clonotype has a single count. The V and J genes are TRBV6-2 or TRBV6-3 and TRBJ2-7; a possible D gene is TRBD1 (6 bases). CDR1 and CDR2 from the germline V gene are MNHEY and SVGEGT. This CDR3 contains 17 residues. V was trimmed by 8 bases and J by 3 bases, leaving 26 bases between them. The CDR3: CASWGIAGTQNFYEQYF. As DNA, the CDR3 is TGTGCCAGCTGGGGGATAGCCGGGACACAGAACTTCTACGAGCAGTACTTC.

This chain links TRBV5-1 with TRBJ1-6, with D uncertain. This CDR3 comprises 14 residues. Germline V CDR1 and CDR2: SGHRS, YFSETQ. Between the trimmed V and J ends, which lost 0 bases and 8 bases, there was a span of 9 bases. The CDR3 spells CASSLEIRDSPLHF. For the CDR3, the DNA is TGCGCCAGCAGCTTGGAAATCCGTGATTCACCCCTCCACTTT. The variable domain in full, with the rest retrieved from reference TRBV5-1 and TRBJ1-6, is KAGVTQTPRYLIKTRGQQVTLSCSPISGHRSVSWYQQTPGQGLQFLFEYFSETQRNKGNFPGRFSGRQFSNSRSEMNVSTLELGDSALYLCASSLEIRDSPLHFGNGTRLTVT.

The chain recombines TRBV6-5 with TRBJ1-2; possible D gene TRBD1, 5 bases. This CDR3 spans 13 amino acids. Trimming shortened V by 2 bases and J by 4 bases, and 8 bases separated the two germline ends. The germline V gene has CDR1 MNHEY and CDR2 SVGAGI. CDR3 protein: CASSYGGTYGYTF. Here the CDR3 DNA reads TGTGCCAGCAGTTACGGGGGGACCTATGGCTACACCTTC.

The chain uses TRBV6-1 and TRBJ2-5, with TRBD2 as a possible D gene (7 bases). V shed 5 bases and J shed 5 bases, with 18 bases lying between them. CDR3 size: 15 residues. Per the germline V gene, CDR1 is MNHNS and CDR2 is SASEGT. CDR3 nucleotide sequence: TGTGCCAGCAGTACTCAGGGGAGGGGGTTGGAGACCCAGTACTTC. Translated: CASSTQGRGLETQYF.

The chain carries TRBV4-1 and TRBJ2-7, with 8 bases matching TRBD2. V lost 1 base and J lost 5; bases outside the gene matches: 1. Per germline, CDR1 MGHRA and CDR2 YSYEKL. CDR3 length: 13 amino acids. CDR3 DNA: TGCGCCAGCAGCCAAGTACTAGCGGACGAGCAGTACTTC. Amino acids: CASSQVLADEQYF.

This clonotype was counted between two and nine times. This chain uses TRBV25-1 with TRBJ2-7, with 8 bases fitting TRBD1. The J segment lost 4 bases and the V segment lost 3 bases, leaving 8 bases of the junction unmatched. Germline values: CDR1 MGHDK, CDR2 SYGVNS. The CDR3 contains 15 residues. The chain's CDR3 is CASSEAGQGRYEQYF. CDR3 bases: TGTGCCAGCAGTGAGGCAGGACAGGGCCGGTACGAGCAGTACTTC.

The chain recombines TRBV12-3 or TRBV12-4 with TRBJ1-1; D is uncertain. This CDR3 is built from 14 residues. Trimming took off 3 bases at V and 4 bases at J, with 12 bases between the two ends. This CDR3 is CASSFGGQFTEAFF. CDR3 coding DNA: TGTGCCAGCAGTTTCGGAGGTCAGTTCACTGAAGCTTTCTTT.

The chain is built from TRBV11-1 and TRBJ2-5, with 9 positions matching TRBD1. Germline V gene sequence: CDR1 SGHAT, CDR2 FQDESV (reference sequence). This CDR3 has 15 residues. V dropped 3 bases and J dropped 5; count of bases not matched to a gene: 7. The CDR3 DNA reads as TGTGCCAGCAGCTTTAGTCCGACAGGGGGGGAGACCCAGTACTTC. Residues: CASSFSPTGGETQYF.

The chain combines TRBV11-2 with TRBJ2-7; TRBD2 matches 13 bases. Trimming at V came to 1 base and at J to 0 bases, leaving 6 bases not matched to a gene. The CDR3 consists of 18 residues. CDR1 is SGHAT, CDR2 FQNNGV, per germline. The CDR3 bases are TGTGCCAGCAGCTTAGCCCAGGGACTAGCGGGACCCTCCTACGAGCAGTACTTC. This gives the protein CASSLAQGLAGPSYEQYF.

The V gene is TRBV7-2, the J gene TRBJ2-7; 12 nucleotides line up with TRBD2. The CDR3 has 15 residues. Germline loops: CDR1 SGHTA, CDR2 FQGNSA. The J segment lost 2 bases and the V segment lost 6 bases, leaving 5 bases of the junction unmatched. CDR3 loop: CASSPGLAGAYEQYF. As DNA, the CDR3 is TGTGCCAGCAGTCCGGGACTAGCGGGCGCCTACGAGCAGTACTTC.

The chain uses TRBV27 and TRBJ2-5, with D tentatively TRBD1 (6 bases). Per the germline V gene, CDR1 is MNHEY and CDR2 is SMNVEV (reference sequence). The CDR3 loop spans 13 amino acids. V lost 3 bases and J lost 5, with 10 bases in between. The CDR3 nucleotides are TGTGCCAGCAGTTTGGGAAGGGGGGAGACCCAGTACTTC. Protein product: CASSLGRGETQYF.

The chain carries TRBV18 and TRBJ2-1; unclear D gene. Per the germline V gene, CDR1 is KGHSH and CDR2 is LQKENI. The CDR3 length is 13 residues. The V end was cut by 3 bases, the J end by 6 bases, with 9 bases between. As DNA, the CDR3 is TGTGCCAGCTCACCTCCACTGTCCAATGAGCAGTTCTTC. Protein sequence: CASSPPLSNEQFF.

The CDR3 nucleotides are TGTGCCAGCAGTTTATATGGGGCCTCAAACACCGGGGAGCTGTTTTTT. Translating it yields CASSLYGASNTGELFF. The genes are TRBV27 and TRBJ2-2; D is possibly TRBD1 (5 bases). Germline V gives CDR1 MNHEY, CDR2 SMNVEV (reference sequence). The CDR3 runs to 16 residues. The V and J ends lost 1 base and 2 bases respectively, with 11 bases between them.

The count of this clonotype is one. V usage is TRBV9 and J usage is TRBJ2-2; D is tentatively TRBD1 or TRBD2 (5 bases each). Germline CDR1 reads SGDLS; CDR2 reads YYNGEE. V lost 4 bases and J 0 bases, leaving 13 bases between the germline ends. The CDR3 is 16 residues long. The CDR3 DNA follows: TGTGCCAGCAGCCCCCGGGGCTTAACGAACACCGGGGAGCTGTTTTTT. Its translation is CASSPRGLTNTGELFF.